This T cell receptor beta chain came from a study of T cell responses to AZD1222 COVID-19 vaccine. TCRdb's table, derived via immunoSEQ multiplex PCR, lists solely in-frame clones and lacks some. The sample gives around 120,000 clones, about 90% of which show up once; 7.5% is in the top ten. Whole-study findings and limits: The donors showed a predominance of white British ancestry and of females, with possible underestimation of clonal diversity.

The table lists this clone with a few counts. What it binds is unknown. The CDR3 covers 12 residues. V shed 3 bases and J shed 5 bases, with 7 bases lying between them. From germline, CDR1 is LGHDT and CDR2 YNNKEL (reference sequence). This chain links TRBV3-1 (or the pseudogene TRBV3-2) with TRBJ1-2; D unresolved. The sequenced sample was peripheral blood, obtained on day 0 of AZD1222 vaccination. This TCR came from an adult in good health. The DNA for the CDR3 is TGTGCCAGCAGCCAGGCCTCTTATGGCTACACCTTC. This codes for CASSQASYGYTF.